The 4 T cell receptor beta chains below were found in one sample sequenced in a study of blood T cell repertoires in COVID-19. TCRdb's table, derived via immunoSEQ multiplex PCR, lists solely in-frame clones and lacks some. This sample has 100,000 to 150,000 clones; about 85% occur once, and the top ten carry roughly a quarter. The source material was peripheral blood. Every receptor here comes from a woman over 75 with acute or convalescent COVID-19.

The rearrangement links TRBV7-2 to TRBJ1-6; D remains ambiguous. Germline V lookup: CDR1 SGHTA, CDR2 FQGNSA. There are 17 residues in the CDR3. Trimming shortened V by 2 bases and J by 2 bases, and 13 bases separated the two germline ends. CDR3 protein: CASSLRLQRTYNSPLHF. The CDR3 region has the DNA TGTGCCAGCAGCTTAAGGTTGCAGAGGACCTATAATTCACCCCTCCACTTT.

The chain has TRBV9 and TRBJ2-2; 9 nucleotides match TRBD2. This CDR3 has 16 amino acids. V was pared by 4 bases and J by 9 bases, with 13 bases of the junction left unmatched. Germline assignment: CDR1 SGDLS and CDR2 YYNGEE. CDR3 DNA sequence: TGTGCCAGCAGCATAAGCGGGGGGCCGAACCGAAGGGAGCTGTTTTTT. Amino acid sequence: CASSISGGPNRRELFF. The full variable domain, its missing parts supplied by reference TRBV9 and TRBJ2-2, is DSGVTQTPKHLITATGQRVTLRCSPRSGDLSVYWYQQSLDQGLQFLIQYYNGEERAKGNILERFSAQQFPDLHSELNLSSLELGDSALYFCASSISGGPNRRELFFGEGSRLTVL.

The gene calls are TRBV7-6 and TRBJ1-2; TRBD1 matches at 7 bases. The CDR3 extends over 15 amino acids. Looked up from germline, CDR1 is SGHVS and CDR2 is FNYEAQ. J gave up 6 bases and V 5 bases, and 12 bases lay outside the gene matches. The CDR3 region has the DNA TGTGCCAGCAGCAATATCAGACAGGGAATAGATGGCTACACCTTC. Protein sequence: CASSNIRQGIDGYTF.

The chain employs TRBV2 and TRBJ1-2; 8 bases fit TRBD1. The V segment lost 1 base and the J segment 2 bases; nucleotides outside the gene matches: 6. The V gene's germline CDR1 is SNHLY and CDR2 FYNNEI. CDR3 size: 16 residues. CDR3 sequence reads: CASSEGITGGNYGYTF. For the CDR3, the DNA is TGTGCCAGCAGTGAAGGGATTACAGGGGGGAACTATGGCTACACCTTC.